These 6 T cell receptor beta chains were all obtained from the same sample, sequenced in a study of identical twins. TCRdb analysed the 5' RACE reads with MiXCR anew, one entry per CDR3 protein. The repertoire holds nearly 900,000 distinct CDR3 sequences, with roughly an eighth as singletons. The same specimen was also included in a second study, on yellow fever vaccine responses in identical twins.

The sequenced material came from PBMCs. These receptors all come from a woman aged 18-35 years in good health.

The V call is TRBV20-1, the J call TRBJ2-7; possibly TRBD2 for D (6 bases). The CDR3 sequence is 12 residues long. V was clipped by 5 bases and J by 3 bases, with 11 bases between them. Looked up from germline, CDR1 is DFQATT and CDR2 is SNEGSKA (reference sequence). The CDR3 bases are TGCAGTGCTGAGGCCGGGGGCTACGAGCAGTACGTC. Translation: CSAEAGGYEQYV.

This clonotype has only a few counts. The chain combines TRBV27 with TRBJ2-3; 12 bases fit TRBD2. V shed 4 bases, J shed 0 bases, and the junction held 11 bases outside the gene matches. This CDR3 comprises 19 residues. Germline assignment: CDR1 MNHEY and CDR2 SMNVEV (reference sequence). CDR3 nucleotide sequence: TGTGCCAGCAGTTCACGACTAGCGGGGGCCCTTACTAGCACAGATACGCAGTATTTT. This translates into CASSSRLAGALTSTDTQYF.

This clonotype was counted ten times or more. The chain recombines TRBV3-1 with TRBJ1-1; D unresolved. Germline loops: CDR1 LGHDT, CDR2 YNNKEL (reference sequence). The CDR3 totals 16 residues. V lost 5 bases, J lost 0 bases, and 16 bases lay in between. The CDR3 region is CASSARWGSMNTEAFF. In DNA form, the CDR3 reads TGTGCCAGCAGCGCACGGTGGGGAAGCATGAACACTGAAGCTTTCTTT.

This clonotype was picked up a small number of times. The chain combines TRBV2 with TRBJ1-5; the D is unclear. V was clipped by 2 bases and J by 0 bases, with 8 bases between them. The CDR3 extends over 15 amino acids. CDR1 SNHLY and CDR2 FYNNEI come from the germline V gene. The DNA for the CDR3 is TGTGCCAGCAGTGAATGGCAGTATAGCAATCAGCCCCAGCATTTT. As protein: CASSEWQYSNQPQHF.

J is TRBJ1-2 and V is TRBV4-1; D is uncertain. From germline, CDR1 is MGHRA and CDR2 YSYEKL. This CDR3 comprises 13 residues. V was pared by 1 base and J by 9 bases, with 12 bases between. The CDR3 spells CASSQGLESRYTF. CDR3 in DNA: TGCGCCAGCAGCCAAGGCCTGGAGTCTCGCTACACCTTC.

This clonotype was observed a handful of times. The chain carries TRBV10-1 and TRBJ2-5; TRBD1 matches at 11 bases. With 4 bases clipped from V and 7 bases from J, the junction kept 8 bases outside the gene matches. CDR1 WNHNN and CDR2 SYGVQD come from the germline V gene (reference sequence). CDR3 size: 15 residues. The CDR3 bases are TGCGCCAGCAGTGCCGGACAGGGGGCGGTCGGGACCCAGTACTTC. This encodes CASSAGQGAVGTQYF.